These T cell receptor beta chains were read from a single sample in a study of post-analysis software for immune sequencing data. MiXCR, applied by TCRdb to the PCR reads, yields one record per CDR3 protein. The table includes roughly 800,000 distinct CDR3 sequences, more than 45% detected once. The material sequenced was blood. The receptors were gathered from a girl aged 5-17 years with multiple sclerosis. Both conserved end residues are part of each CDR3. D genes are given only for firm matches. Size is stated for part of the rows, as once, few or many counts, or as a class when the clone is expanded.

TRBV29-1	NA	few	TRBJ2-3	CSVRPQGTRHDTQYF	TGCAGCGTAAGACCGCAGGGGACGCGTCACGATACGCAGTATTTT
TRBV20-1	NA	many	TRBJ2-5	CSARSGDILGETQYF	TGCAGTGCTAGATCAGGGGATATCTTAGGAGAGACCCAGTACTTC
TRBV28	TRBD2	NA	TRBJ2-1	CASSSGLARNEQFF	TGTGCCAGCAGTTCGGGACTAGCGAGGAATGAGCAGTTCTTC
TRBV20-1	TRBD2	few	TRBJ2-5	CSARGEGETQYF	TGCAGTGCTAGGGGGGAGGGCGAGACCCAGTACTTC
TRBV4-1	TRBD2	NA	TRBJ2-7	CASSQETIQGLAVAYEQYF	TGCGCCAGCAGCCAGGAAACGATCCAAGGACTAGCGGTCGCCTACGAGCAGTACTTC
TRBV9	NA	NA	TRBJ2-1	CASSVNRGNEQFF	TGTGCCAGCAGCGTCAATCGGGGCAATGAGCAGTTCTTC
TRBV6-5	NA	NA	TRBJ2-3	CASSYHWRDTRTDTQYF	TGTGCCAGCAGTTACCATTGGCGGGACACCCGCACAGATACGCAGTATTTT
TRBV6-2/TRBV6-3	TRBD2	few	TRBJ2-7	CASSSSWGLAGGYEQYF	TGTGCCAGCAGTTCCTCCTGGGGACTGGCGGGGGGCTACGAGCAGTACTTC
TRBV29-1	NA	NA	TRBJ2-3	CSVAETTIDTQYF	TGCAGCGTTGCCGAGACTACCATTGATACGCAGTATTTT
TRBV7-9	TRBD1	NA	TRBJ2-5	CASSLGQGTQYF	TGTGCCAGCAGCTTGGGACAGGGGACCCAGTACTTC
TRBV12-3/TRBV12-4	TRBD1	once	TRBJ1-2	CARKGRRDSDDYGYTF	TGTGCCAGAAAGGGGCGAAGGGACAGCGATGACTATGGCTACACCTTC
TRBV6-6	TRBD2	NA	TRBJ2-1	CASSYSRAGGYNEQFF	TGTGCCAGCAGTTACTCGCGAGCGGGAGGGTACAATGAGCAGTTCTTC
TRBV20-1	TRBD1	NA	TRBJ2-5	CSARDQGAVYQETQYF	TGCAGTGCTAGAGATCAGGGGGCCGTATACCAAGAGACCCAGTACTTC
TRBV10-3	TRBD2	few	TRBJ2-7	CAIKAAGGHDEQYF	TGCGCCATCAAGGCAGCGGGAGGGCATGACGAGCAGTACTTC
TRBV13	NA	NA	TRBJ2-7	CASSLGSLGESYEQYF	TGTGCCAGCAGCTTAGGATCTCTTGGCGAATCCTACGAGCAGTACTTC
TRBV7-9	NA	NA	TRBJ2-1	CASSLGRSGVNEQFF	TGTGCCAGCAGCTTAGGACGGTCGGGGGTGAATGAGCAGTTCTTC
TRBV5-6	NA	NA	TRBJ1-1	CASSLGHSNTEAFF	TGTGCCAGCAGCTTGGGACACTCGAACACTGAAGCTTTCTTT
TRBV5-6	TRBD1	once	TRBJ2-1	CASSQLGQGLYNEQFF	TGTGCCAGCAGCCAGCTTGGACAGGGGTTGTACAATGAGCAGTTCTTC
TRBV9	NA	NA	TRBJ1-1	CASSVDPRGPNTEAFF	TGTGCCAGCAGCGTAGACCCAAGGGGCCCGAACACTGAAGCTTTCTTT
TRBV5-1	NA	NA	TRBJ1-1	CASSRTEVTEAFF	TGCGCCAGCAGCAGGACGGAGGTAACTGAAGCTTTCTTT
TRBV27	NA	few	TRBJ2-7	CASSSRDFDYEQYF	TGTGCCAGCAGTAGCCGGGACTTTGACTACGAGCAGTACTTC
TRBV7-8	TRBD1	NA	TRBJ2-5	CASSSSQGVQETQYF	TGTGCCAGCAGCTCCTCTCAGGGGGTGCAAGAGACCCAGTACTTC
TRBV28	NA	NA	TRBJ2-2	CASSQAFGDTGELFF	TGTGCCAGCAGTCAAGCCTTTGGGGACACCGGGGAGCTGTTTTTT
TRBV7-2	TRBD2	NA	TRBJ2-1	CASSLEASGRILLNEQFF	TGTGCCAGCAGCTTAGAGGCTAGCGGGAGGATCCTACTTAATGAGCAGTTCTTC
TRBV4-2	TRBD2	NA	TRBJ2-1	CASSPRLGEREGWNEQFF	TGTGCCAGCAGCCCACGATTAGGCGAGCGGGAGGGGTGGAATGAGCAGTTCTTC
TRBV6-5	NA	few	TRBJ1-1	CASSYTENTEAFF	TGTGCCAGCTCATATACAGAGAACACTGAAGCTTTCTTT
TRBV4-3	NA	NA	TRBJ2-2	CASSQDLLDTGELFF	TGCGCCAGCAGCCAAGATCTCCTAGACACCGGGGAGCTGTTTTTT
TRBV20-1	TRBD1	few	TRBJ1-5	CSASTGGQPQHF	TGCAGTGCTAGTACAGGGGGGCAGCCCCAGCATTTT
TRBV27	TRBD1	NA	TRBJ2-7	CASSRGQFYEQYF	TGTGCCAGCAGCCGGGGACAGTTCTACGAGCAGTACTTC
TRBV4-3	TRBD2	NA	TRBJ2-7	CTSSQNPSGSYEQYF	TGCACCAGCAGCCAAAACCCTAGCGGGTCCTACGAGCAGTACTTC
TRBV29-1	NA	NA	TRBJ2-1	CSVEPSQEQFF	TGCAGCGTTGAACCGAGCCAGGAGCAGTTCTTC